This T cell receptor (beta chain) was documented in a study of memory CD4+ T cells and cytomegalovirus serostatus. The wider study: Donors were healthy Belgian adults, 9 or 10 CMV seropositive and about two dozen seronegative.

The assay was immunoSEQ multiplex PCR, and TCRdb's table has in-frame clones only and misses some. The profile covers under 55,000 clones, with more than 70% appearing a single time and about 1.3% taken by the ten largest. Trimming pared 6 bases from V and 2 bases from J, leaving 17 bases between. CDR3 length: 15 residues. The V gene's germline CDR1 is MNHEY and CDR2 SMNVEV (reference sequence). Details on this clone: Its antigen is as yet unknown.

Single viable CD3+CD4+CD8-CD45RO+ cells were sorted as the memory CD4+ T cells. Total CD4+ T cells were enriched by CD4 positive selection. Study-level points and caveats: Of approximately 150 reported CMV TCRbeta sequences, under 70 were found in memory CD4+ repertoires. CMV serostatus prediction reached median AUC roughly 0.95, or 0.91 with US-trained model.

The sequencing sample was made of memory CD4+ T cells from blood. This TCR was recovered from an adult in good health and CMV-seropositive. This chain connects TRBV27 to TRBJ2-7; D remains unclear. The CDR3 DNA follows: TGTGCCAGCAGGGGCCTTGGTCGGGTGGCCTACGAGCAGTACTTC. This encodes CASRGLGRVAYEQYF.